The T cell receptor beta chain described here comes from a study of blood T cell repertoires in COVID-19. About the research overall: Acute and convalescent COVID-19 specimens originated in the United States, Italy and Spain. In each case, the material was cDNA or gDNA derived from T cells, B-cell-depleted T cells, or PBMCs.

The assay was immunoSEQ multiplex PCR, and TCRdb's table has in-frame clones only and misses some. Here the sample spans 120,000 to 150,000 clones, more than 70% being singletons. The sequenced sample consisted of peripheral blood. The origin of this receptor is a human donor in a cohort sampled during active COVID-19.

The CDR3 DNA sequence: TGTGCCAGCAGCCGGGACAGGATAAATGGCTACACCTTC. Translated: CASSRDRINGYTF. The J gene is TRBJ1-2, the V gene TRBV7-2, with TRBD1 matching over 8 bases. Per the germline V gene, CDR1 is SGHTA and CDR2 is FQGNSA. This CDR3 comprises 13 residues. The J segment lost 6 bases and the V segment lost 5 bases, leaving 5 bases of the junction unmatched.